These 9 T cell receptor beta chains were all obtained from the same sample, sequenced in a study of graft-versus-host responses after intestinal transplantation. Clones were read by immunoSEQ multiplex PCR, and TCRdb kept only the in-frame ones, dropping some. Of 9,500 to 15,000 clones in the sample, 35% were seen once. Plated together were around 200,000 CFSE-labeled responder cells and around 200,000 irradiated, violet-dye-labeled stimulator cells. The sample in question was alloreactive CD8+ T cells from a mixed lymphocyte reaction culture, obtained before intestinal transplant. Regarding subset: CFSE-low proliferating T cells sorted from roughly six-day pre-transplant mixed lymphocyte reaction (GvH or HvG direction). Every receptor here comes from a human patient who received an intestinal transplant.

This chain connects TRBV16 to TRBJ1-2, with a tentative D call TRBD1 (5 bases). Germline CDR1 KGHSY, CDR2 FQNENV. The germline V and J ends were trimmed by 7 bases and 11 bases, with 23 bases remaining between them. CDR3 length equals 14 residues. The CDR3 DNA follows: TGTGCCAGCAACCCCAGTGAACGGGGCCGAGCTTACACCTTC. It yields the protein CASNPSERGRAYTF.

There are a few counts of this clone. The rearrangement joins TRBV19 to TRBJ2-2; TRBD2 aligns across 7 bases. The CDR3 consists of 15 residues. V was clipped by 0 bases and J by 6 bases; unmatched bases: 4. The V gene's germline CDR1 is LNHDA and CDR2 SQIVND (reference sequence). The CDR3 spells CASSIDGGSSGELFF. Written as DNA, the CDR3 is TGTGCCAGTAGTATAGACGGCGGGAGTTCCGGGGAGCTGTTTTTT.

This chain's CDR3 is CATVDLLNTEAFF. DNA for the CDR3: TGTGCCACCGTCGACCTACTGAACACTGAAGCTTTCTTT. This chain joins TRBV15 and TRBJ1-1, with unresolved D. Trimming removed 8 bases at V and 0 bases at J, with 10 bases between. From germline, CDR1 is LNHNV and CDR2 YYDKDF (reference sequence). The CDR3 has 13 amino acids.

The chain has TRBV4-1 and TRBJ2-2, with D perhaps being TRBD1 or TRBD2 (5 bases each). The CDR3 runs 15 residues. CDR1 and CDR2 from the germline V gene are MGHRA and YSYEKL. Between the trimmed V and J ends, which lost 6 bases and 0 bases, there was a span of 11 bases. The CDR3 reads CASRWDPPNTGELFF. The CDR3 coding sequence is TGCGCCAGCAGATGGGACCCACCGAACACCGGGGAGCTGTTTTTT.

This chain connects TRBV28 to TRBJ2-7, with 14 bases matching TRBD2. Trimming removed 5 bases from V and 4 bases from J; junction bases left unmatched: 4. The CDR3 spans 15 residues. Germline CDR1 is MDHEN and CDR2 is SYDVKM. This CDR3 is CASSLRLAGGYEQYF. The CDR3 region has the DNA TGTGCCAGCAGTCTACGACTAGCGGGAGGGTACGAGCAGTACTTC.

This clone has more than one count but fewer than ten. The chain recombines TRBV4-1 with TRBJ1-2, with a tentative D call TRBD1 (5 bases). The CDR3 runs to 16 residues. Germline-derived CDR1 and CDR2 are MGHRA and YSYEKL. Trimming pared 0 bases from V and 3 bases from J, leaving 14 bases between. CDR3 loop: CASSQDNDGGYYGYTF. The CDR3, as DNA: TGCGCCAGCAGCCAAGATAATGACGGGGGATACTATGGCTACACCTTC.

The count of this clone is one. V gene TRBV9 combines with J gene TRBJ2-7; D possibly matches TRBD1 or TRBD2 (5 bases each). V was pared by 3 bases and J by 3 bases, with 16 bases between. Looked up from germline, CDR1 is SGDLS and CDR2 is YYNGEE. The CDR3 has 15 amino acids. The CDR3 DNA follows: TGTGCCAGCAGCGCGACTCCGGGACCGAACTACGAGCAGTACTTC. Residues: CASSATPGPNYEQYF.

The chain combines TRBV6-5 with TRBJ2-7; possibly TRBD2 for D (7 bases). Germline V gene lookup returns CDR1 MNHEY and CDR2 SVGAGI. The CDR3 loop spans 13 amino acids. Trimming cost V 4 bases and J 3 bases, with 10 bases left between them. This chain's CDR3 is CASSWGGGYEQYF. The CDR3 DNA follows: TGTGCCAGCAGTTGGGGAGGGGGCTACGAGCAGTACTTC.

The rearrangement uses TRBV2 and TRBJ2-3, with D possibly TRBD1 on 6 matching bases. Per germline, CDR1 SNHLY and CDR2 FYNNEI. V lost 4 bases to trimming and J lost 0 bases, with 11 bases between them. The CDR3 length is 15 residues. CDR3 protein: CASSGGQASTDTQYF. The CDR3 DNA reads TGTGCCAGCAGTGGGGGGCAGGCTAGCACAGATACGCAGTATTTT.